The 18 T cell receptor beta chains listed next were all sequenced from one sample in a study of T cell clones after liver transplantation (dated by TCRdb to the late 2010s). Receptor amplification or capture employed the immunoSEQ multiplex PCR assay. The table comes from immuneACCESS by way of TCRdb, which keeps in-frame sequences with V and J called. Part of the clones is missing from these tables; in studies checked, under half for an unresolved V gene and the rest for unknown reasons. For this sample the table gives about 120,000 clones, of which about nine tenths were detected only once. The ten largest clonotypes hold around 0.86% of the sample. The input for sequencing was CD4+ T cells from blood, taken 12 months after liver transplant. The receptors stem from a human patient who received a liver transplant. After a transplant, some T cells may be of graft donor origin.

Remarks on this clone: Other nucleotide sequences from this sample produce the same CDR3. CDR3 DNA: TGCGCCAGCAGCTCCGGACTAGCGGTCACAGATACGCAGTATTTT. Its protein is CASSSGLAVTDTQYF. This chain connects TRBV5-1 to TRBJ2-3, with 10 bases identical to TRBD2. Germline CDR1 and CDR2: SGHRS and YFSETQ. Trimming at V came to 3 bases and at J to 2 bases, leaving 3 bases not matched to a gene. There are 15 residues in the CDR3.

The V call is TRBV27, the J call TRBJ2-3, with 10 bases aligning to TRBD1. Germline assignment: CDR1 MNHEY and CDR2 SMNVEV (reference sequence). This CDR3 region has 15 residues. The J segment lost 1 base and the V segment lost 4 bases, leaving 2 bases of the junction unmatched. Here the CDR3 DNA reads TGTGCCAGCAGTTATGGGACAGGGGGCACAGATACGCAGTATTTT. It translates to CASSYGTGGTDTQYF.

J is TRBJ1-2 and V is TRBV28, with D maybe TRBD1 (5 bases). Germline V gene lookup returns CDR1 MDHEN and CDR2 SYDVKM. The CDR3 covers 15 residues. Trimming pared 6 bases from V and 3 bases from J, leaving 17 bases between. The CDR3: CASSNRPGEDYGYTF. CDR3 nucleotide sequence: TGTGCCAGCAGCAACCGACCGGGGGAGGACTATGGCTACACCTTC.

The chain has TRBV5-1 and TRBJ1-1, with no clear D. CDR1 is SGHRS and CDR2 is YFSETQ in the germline V gene. V shed 0 bases and J shed 4 bases, with 13 bases lying between them. This CDR3 has 15 amino acids. This chain's CDR3 is CASSLGIQSGTEAFF. Written as DNA, the CDR3 is TGCGCCAGCAGCTTGGGGATACAGTCGGGCACTGAAGCTTTCTTT.

In its sample, this clone was seen a few times. This chain links TRBV18 with TRBJ2-6, with D possibly matching TRBD2 (7 bases). The CDR3 is 16 amino acids. V lost 0 bases, J lost 2 bases, and 8 bases lay in between. The V gene's germline CDR1 is KGHSH and CDR2 LQKENI. Here the CDR3 reads CASSPPGGAGANVLTF. The CDR3 bases are TGTGCCAGCTCACCACCAGGGGGGGCTGGGGCCAACGTCCTGACTTTC.

The chain uses TRBV5-1 and TRBJ2-2; D perhaps matches TRBD2 (7 bases). The CDR3 contains 15 residues. The germline V gene has CDR1 SGHRS and CDR2 YFSETQ. V was trimmed by 8 bases and J by 2 bases, leaving 16 bases between them. The CDR3 protein is CASRKQGLNTGELFF. CDR3 in DNA: TGCGCCAGTAGAAAACAGGGACTAAACACCGGGGAGCTGTTTTTT.

The CDR3 loop is CASRKITDTQYF. CDR3 bases: TGTGCCAGCAGAAAGATCACAGATACGCAGTATTTT. J is TRBJ2-3 and V is TRBV2; the D is unclear. The germline V gene encodes CDR1 SNHLY and CDR2 FYNNEI. The ends were cut back, 6 bases at V and 2 bases at J, with 6 bases in the middle. This CDR3 region has 12 residues.

The chain carries TRBV6-4 and TRBJ2-2; perhaps TRBD1 as D (6 bases). CDR1 is MRHNA and CDR2 is SNTAGT in the germline V gene. This CDR3 is 15 amino acids long. The V and J ends lost 2 bases and 4 bases respectively, with 11 bases between them. The CDR3 sequence is CASSDPTGTTGELFF. CDR3 sequence (DNA): TGTGCCAGCAGTGACCCGACAGGAACCACCGGGGAGCTGTTTTTT.

The count of this clone is one. This chain joins TRBV27 and TRBJ2-7, with a weak D call TRBD1 (6 bases). V lost 5 bases and J lost 3, with 11 bases in between. Germline assignment: CDR1 MNHEY and CDR2 SMNVEV (reference sequence). The CDR3 length is 13 residues. CDR3 in amino acids: CASSGQNYYEQYF. The CDR3, as DNA: TGTGCCAGCAGTGGACAGAACTACTACGAGCAGTACTTC.

The rearrangement joins TRBV11-1 to TRBJ2-2, with 8 bases aligning to TRBD2. V was pared by 7 bases and J by 6 bases, with 7 bases of the junction left unmatched. Germline loops: CDR1 SGHAT, CDR2 FQDESV (reference sequence). The CDR3 has 14 amino acids. The CDR3 sequence: CASTHRGGAGELFF. Here the CDR3 DNA reads TGTGCCAGCACCCACCGGGGGGGCGCCGGGGAGCTGTTTTTT.

The genes are TRBV5-4 and TRBJ2-7; D gene ambiguous. The CDR3 runs 14 residues. Trimming took off 4 bases at V and 2 bases at J, with 13 bases between the two ends. Germline V CDR1 and CDR2: SGHNT, YYREEE (reference sequence). CDR3 sequence (DNA): TGTGCCAGCAGCGTCATGGGTCGGGCCTACGAGCAGTACTTC. It is translated as CASSVMGRAYEQYF.

The rearrangement uses TRBV30 and TRBJ1-2; 10 nucleotides agree with TRBD1. V shed 3 bases and J 6 bases; nucleotides not matched to a gene: 7. CDR1 is GTSNPN and CDR2 is SVGIG in the germline V gene (reference sequence). The CDR3 sequence is 14 residues long. In DNA form, the CDR3 reads TGTGCCTGGAGGGACAGGGGGAATCGTAATGGCTACACCTTC. It translates to CAWRDRGNRNGYTF.

This chain uses TRBV10-3 with TRBJ2-7; the D gene is possibly TRBD1 (6 bases). The V and J ends lost 3 bases and 4 bases respectively, with 10 bases between them. Germline V gene sequence: CDR1 ENHRY, CDR2 SYGVKD. The CDR3 sequence is 13 residues long. The CDR3 nucleotides are TGTGCCATCAGTGATGGGGGCTTTTACGAGCAGTACTTC. It specifies CAISDGGFYEQYF.

J is TRBJ1-2 and V is TRBV7-9; D possibly corresponds to TRBD1 (6 bases). CDR1 is SEHNR and CDR2 is FQNEAQ in the germline V gene (reference sequence). The CDR3 totals 15 residues. Between the trimmed V and J ends, which lost 5 bases and 4 bases, there was a span of 17 bases. This CDR3 reads CASSPFGTSSYGYTF. As DNA, the CDR3 is TGTGCCAGCAGCCCCTTTGGGACATCTTCCTATGGCTACACCTTC. Complete variable domain (other parts from reference TRBV7-9 and TRBJ1-2): DTGVSQNPRHKITKRGQNVTFRCDPISEHNRLYWYRQTLGQGPEFLTYFQNEAQLEKSRLLSDRFSAERPKGSFSTLEIQRTEQGDSAMYLCASSPFGTSSYGYTFGSGTRLTVV.

The V and J genes are TRBV5-6 and TRBJ1-5; D not resolved. Germline V gene sequence: CDR1 SGHDT, CDR2 YYEEEE. There are 15 residues in the CDR3. The V end was cut by 0 bases, the J end by 4 bases, with 11 bases between. DNA for the CDR3: TGTGCCAGCAGCTTGGGTGGTCGGGCTAATCAGCCCCAGCATTTT. It encodes CASSLGGRANQPQHF.

The chain employs TRBV27 and TRBJ2-1; D might be TRBD1 (6 bases). Germline loops: CDR1 MNHEY, CDR2 SMNVEV (reference sequence). Trimming cost V 6 bases and J 2 bases, with 11 bases left between them. This CDR3 is built from 14 residues. As DNA, the CDR3 is TGTGCCAGCAGAGGACAGTTCACCTACAATGAGCAGTTCTTC. Translated: CASRGQFTYNEQFF.

The chain has TRBV9 and TRBJ1-2; 7 nucleotides align to TRBD1. CDR3 length equals 14 residues. Germline V gene sequence: CDR1 SGDLS, CDR2 YYNGEE. V was clipped by 6 bases and J by 2 bases; unmatched bases: 7. CDR3 sequence (DNA): TGTGCCAGCAATATCCCGGGACAGAACTATGGCTACACCTTC. It translates to CASNIPGQNYGYTF.

Only one count was recorded for this clone. The genes are TRBV27 and TRBJ2-7; TRBD1 agrees at 7 bases. With V trimmed by 7 bases and J by 3 bases, 6 bases remained unmatched. The germline CDR1 and CDR2 sequences are MNHEY and SMNVEV (reference sequence). This CDR3 region has 13 residues. CDR3 residues: CASKPTGFYEQYF. In DNA form, the CDR3 reads TGTGCCAGCAAACCGACAGGGTTCTACGAGCAGTACTTC.